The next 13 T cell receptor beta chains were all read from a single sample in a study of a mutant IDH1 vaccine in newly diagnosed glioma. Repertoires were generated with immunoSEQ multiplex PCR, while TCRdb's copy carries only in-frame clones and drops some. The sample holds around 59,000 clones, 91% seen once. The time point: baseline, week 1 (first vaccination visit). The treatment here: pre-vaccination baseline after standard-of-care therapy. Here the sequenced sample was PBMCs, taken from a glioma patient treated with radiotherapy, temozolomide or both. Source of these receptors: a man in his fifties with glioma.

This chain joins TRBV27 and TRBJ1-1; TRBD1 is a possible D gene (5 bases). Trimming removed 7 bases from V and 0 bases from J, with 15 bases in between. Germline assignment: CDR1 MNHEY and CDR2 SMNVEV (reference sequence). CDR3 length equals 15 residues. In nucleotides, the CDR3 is TGTGCCAGCAATTCCAGGGTACGCATGAACACTGAAGCTTTCTTT. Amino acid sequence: CASNSRVRMNTEAFF.

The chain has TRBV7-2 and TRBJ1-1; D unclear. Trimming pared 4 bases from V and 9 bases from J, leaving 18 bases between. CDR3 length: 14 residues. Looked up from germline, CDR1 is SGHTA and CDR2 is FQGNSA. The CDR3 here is CASSSPGGQLKAFF. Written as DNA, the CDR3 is TGTGCCAGCAGCTCCCCCGGTGGGCAGCTTAAAGCTTTCTTT. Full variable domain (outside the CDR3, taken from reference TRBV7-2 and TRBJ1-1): GAGVSQSPSNKVTEKGKDVELRCDPISGHTALYWYRQSLGQGLEFLIYFQGNSAPDKSGLPSDRFSAERTGGSVSTLTIQRTQQEDSAVYLCASSSPGGQLKAFFGQGTRLTVV.

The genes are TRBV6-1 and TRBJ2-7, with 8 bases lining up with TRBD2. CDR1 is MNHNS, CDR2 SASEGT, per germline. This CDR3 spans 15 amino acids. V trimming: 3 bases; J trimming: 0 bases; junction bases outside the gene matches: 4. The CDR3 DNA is TGTGCCAGCAGTGAGAGGAGCGGGGGCTCCTACGAGCAGTACTTC. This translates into CASSERSGGSYEQYF.

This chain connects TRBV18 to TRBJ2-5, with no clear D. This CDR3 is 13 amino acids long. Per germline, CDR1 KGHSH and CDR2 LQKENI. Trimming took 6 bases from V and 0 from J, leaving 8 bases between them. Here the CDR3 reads CASSLTYQETQYF. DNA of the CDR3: TGTGCCAGCTCTCTTACGTACCAAGAGACCCAGTACTTC.

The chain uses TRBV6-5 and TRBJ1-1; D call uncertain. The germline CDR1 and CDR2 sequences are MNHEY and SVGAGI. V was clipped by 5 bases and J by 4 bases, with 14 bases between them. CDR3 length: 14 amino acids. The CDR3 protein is CASSPGLLGTEAFF. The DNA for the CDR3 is TGTGCCAGCAGTCCAGGACTATTGGGCACTGAAGCTTTCTTT.

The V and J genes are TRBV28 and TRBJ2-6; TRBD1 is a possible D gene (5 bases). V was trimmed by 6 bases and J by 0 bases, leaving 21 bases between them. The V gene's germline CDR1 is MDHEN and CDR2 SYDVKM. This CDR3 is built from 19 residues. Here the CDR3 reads CASRPNRQSTISGANVLTF. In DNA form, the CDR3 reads TGTGCCAGCAGACCGAATCGACAGAGTACAATCTCTGGGGCCAACGTCCTGACTTTC.

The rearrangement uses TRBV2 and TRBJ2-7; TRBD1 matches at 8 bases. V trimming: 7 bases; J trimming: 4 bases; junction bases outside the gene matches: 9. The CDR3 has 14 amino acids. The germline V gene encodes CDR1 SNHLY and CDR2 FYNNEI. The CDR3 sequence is CASKVTGVIYEQYF. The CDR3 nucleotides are TGTGCCAGCAAAGTGACAGGGGTGATTTACGAGCAGTACTTC. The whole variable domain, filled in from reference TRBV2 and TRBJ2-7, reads EPEVTQTPSHQVTQMGQEVILRCVPISNHLYFYWYRQILGQKVEFLVSFYNNEISEKSEIFDDQFSVERPDGSNFTLKIRSTKLEDSAMYFCASKVTGVIYEQYFGPGTRLTVT.

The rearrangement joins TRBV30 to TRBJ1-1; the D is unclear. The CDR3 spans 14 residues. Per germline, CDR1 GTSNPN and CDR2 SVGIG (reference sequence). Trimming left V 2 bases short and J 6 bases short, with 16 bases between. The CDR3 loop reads CAWSPLEDYSEAFF. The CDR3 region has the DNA TGTGCCTGGAGTCCTTTGGAGGATTACTCTGAAGCTTTCTTT.

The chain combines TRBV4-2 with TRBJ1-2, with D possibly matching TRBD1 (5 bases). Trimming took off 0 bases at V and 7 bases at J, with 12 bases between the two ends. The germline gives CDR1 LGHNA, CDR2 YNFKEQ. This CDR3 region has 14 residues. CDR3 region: CASSQDDGRGGYTF. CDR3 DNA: TGTGCCAGCAGCCAAGACGACGGAAGGGGTGGCTACACCTTC.

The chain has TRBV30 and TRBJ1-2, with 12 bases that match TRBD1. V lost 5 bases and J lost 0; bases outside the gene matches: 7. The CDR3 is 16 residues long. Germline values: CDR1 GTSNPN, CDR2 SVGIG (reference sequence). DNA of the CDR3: TGTGCCTGGGACCGGGGACAGGGGGCGACTAACTATGGCTACACCTTC. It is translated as CAWDRGQGATNYGYTF.

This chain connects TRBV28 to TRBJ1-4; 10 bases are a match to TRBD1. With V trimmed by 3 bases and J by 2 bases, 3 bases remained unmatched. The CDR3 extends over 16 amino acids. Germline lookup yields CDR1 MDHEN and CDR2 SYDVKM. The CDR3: CASSFRDRGTNEKLFF. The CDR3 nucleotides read TGTGCCAGCAGTTTCCGGGACAGGGGTACTAATGAAAAACTGTTTTTT.

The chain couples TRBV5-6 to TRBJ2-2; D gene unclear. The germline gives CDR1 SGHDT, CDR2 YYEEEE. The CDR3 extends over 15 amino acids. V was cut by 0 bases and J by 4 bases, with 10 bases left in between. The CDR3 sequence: CASSLDVSGTGELFF. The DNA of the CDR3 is TGTGCCAGCAGCTTGGACGTATCGGGCACCGGGGAGCTGTTTTTT.

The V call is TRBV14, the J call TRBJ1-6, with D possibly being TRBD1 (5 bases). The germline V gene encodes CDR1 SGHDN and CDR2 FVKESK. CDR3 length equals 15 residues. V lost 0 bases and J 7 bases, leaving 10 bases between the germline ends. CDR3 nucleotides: TGTGCCAGCAGCCAAGACGTTGGGGGAAATTCACCCCTCCACTTT. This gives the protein CASSQDVGGNSPLHF.